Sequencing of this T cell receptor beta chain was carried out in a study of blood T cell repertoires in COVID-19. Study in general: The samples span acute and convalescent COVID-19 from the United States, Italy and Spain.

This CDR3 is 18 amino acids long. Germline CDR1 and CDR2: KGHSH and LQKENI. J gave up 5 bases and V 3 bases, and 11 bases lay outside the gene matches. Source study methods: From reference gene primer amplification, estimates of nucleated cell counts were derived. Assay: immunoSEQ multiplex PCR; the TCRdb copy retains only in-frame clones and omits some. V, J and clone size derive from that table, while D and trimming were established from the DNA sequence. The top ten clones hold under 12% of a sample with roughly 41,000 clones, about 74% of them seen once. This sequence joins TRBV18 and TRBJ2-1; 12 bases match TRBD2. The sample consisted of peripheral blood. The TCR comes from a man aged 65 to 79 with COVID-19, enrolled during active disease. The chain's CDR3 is CASSPTRIRTSGDNEQFF. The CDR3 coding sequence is TGTGCCAGCTCACCTACCCGCATAAGGACTAGCGGGGACAATGAGCAGTTCTTC.